This T cell receptor beta chain was recorded in a study of T cells in tuberculosis. The sample's time point: new active TB diagnosis, blood taken before or within 7 days of starting treatment. Trimming took off 0 bases at V and 2 bases at J, with 11 bases between the two ends. The V gene's germline CDR1 is SGHRS and CDR2 YFSETQ. CDR3 size: 15 residues. The data were produced by immunoSEQ multiplex PCR, yet TCRdb's version contains in-frame clones alone and is incomplete. Seen here are over 30,000 clones, roughly 85% observed once, and the top ten hold over 5%. This TCR came from an adult with tuberculosis. The sequencing here drew on PBMCs, taken at tuberculosis diagnosis. The chain carries TRBV5-1 and TRBJ1-2; D might be TRBD1 (6 bases). CDR3 residues: CASSLVGQLNYGYTF. For the CDR3, the DNA is TGCGCCAGCAGCTTGGTAGGACAGCTCAACTATGGCTACACCTTC.